These 14 T cell receptor beta chains originate from one sample sequenced in a study of glioma-infiltrating T cells after dendritic cell vaccination. Libraries were prepared by immunoSEQ multiplex PCR; TCRdb keeps only in-frame clonotypes and omits some of them. The profile shows about 50,000 clones, about nine tenths of them singletons. Time point denoted: after dendritic cell vaccination, including at tumor progression/relapse. This material consisted of blood, taken after dendritic cell vaccination. These receptors originate from a human donor with glioblastoma.

The V gene is TRBV6-1, the J gene TRBJ2-1; 8 nucleotides match TRBD2. The junction had 9 bases not matched to a gene; V was cut back by 4 bases and J by 7 bases. The CDR3 extends over 15 amino acids. The germline V gene encodes CDR1 MNHNS and CDR2 SASEGT. The CDR3 region is CASSAVSGIGNEQFF. The CDR3 region has the DNA TGTGCCAGCAGTGCAGTTAGCGGGATTGGTAATGAGCAGTTCTTC.

V and J are TRBV5-4 and TRBJ1-1; D possibly corresponds to TRBD1 (6 bases). The V gene lost 2 bases and the J gene lost 5 bases, with 22 bases spanning the gap. CDR1 SGHNT and CDR2 YYREEE come from the germline V gene (reference sequence). The CDR3 extends over 17 amino acids. For the CDR3, the DNA is TGTGCCAGCAGCTTAGTAGGGGGAACAGGTAGAGGGACTGAAGCTTTCTTT. It codes for CASSLVGGTGRGTEAFF.

The V call is TRBV15, the J call TRBJ2-1; 8 nucleotides agree with TRBD2. The ends lost 1 base at V and 9 bases at J; junction bases unmatched: 8. Germline CDR1 is LNHNV and CDR2 is YYDKDF (reference sequence). The CDR3 is 15 amino acids. CDR3 loop: CATSRVGTSLVEQFF. The CDR3 DNA is TGTGCCACCAGCAGAGTCGGGACTAGTTTAGTTGAGCAGTTCTTC.

The V gene is TRBV5-1, the J gene TRBJ2-3; tentative D call: TRBD2 (6 bases). The CDR3 runs to 13 residues. Germline V gene sequence: CDR1 SGHRS, CDR2 YFSETQ. Trimming stripped 5 bases from V and 2 bases from J, with 9 bases between. Written as DNA, the CDR3 is TGCGCCAGCAGTAGCGGATCCACAGATACGCAGTATTTT. Its protein is CASSSGSTDTQYF. Combining the CDR3 with reference TRBV5-1 and TRBJ2-3 gives the whole variable domain KAGVTQTPRYLIKTRGQQVTLSCSPISGHRSVSWYQQTPGQGLQFLFEYFSETQRNKGNFPGRFSGRQFSNSRSEMNVSTLELGDSALYLCASSSGSTDTQYFGPGTRLTVL.

The J gene is TRBJ2-3, the V gene TRBV28, with TRBD2 as a possible D gene (6 bases). CDR3 size: 17 residues. Germline-derived CDR1 and CDR2 are MDHEN and SYDVKM. V lost 6 bases and J 1 base, leaving 20 bases between the germline ends. CDR3 nucleotides: TGTGCCAGCAGGAACTTTGGCGGGACTTCCGGCACAGATACGCAGTATTTT. Its translation is CASRNFGGTSGTDTQYF.

The chain links TRBV19 to TRBJ2-1, with TRBD2 matching 9 bases. V was clipped by 10 bases and J by 1 base; unmatched bases: 17. This CDR3 is 18 amino acids long. Germline V gene lookup returns CDR1 LNHDA and CDR2 SQIVND (reference sequence). The DNA of the CDR3 is TGTGCCACCACGAGCGGGCGGGAGGGCCCGGGGTCCTACAATGAGCAGTTCTTC. This encodes CATTSGREGPGSYNEQFF.

The J gene is TRBJ1-1, the V gene TRBV6-1, with D maybe TRBD1 (5 bases). The germline gives CDR1 MNHNS, CDR2 SASEGT. Trimming stripped 7 bases from V and 8 bases from J, with 20 bases between. This CDR3 region has 14 residues. Written as DNA, the CDR3 is TGTGCCAGCATCCCGCAGGGAAGTCTGCGGGAAGCTTTCTTT. This codes for CASIPQGSLREAFF.

The chain links TRBV18 to TRBJ2-6; possibly TRBD2 for D (6 bases). This CDR3 is 16 amino acids long. Germline V gene lookup returns CDR1 KGHSH and CDR2 LQKENI. Trimming took off 6 bases at V and 0 bases at J, with 12 bases between the two ends. This CDR3 is CASSGTASSGANVLTF. The CDR3 DNA reads TGTGCCAGCTCCGGGACTGCGAGCTCTGGGGCCAACGTCCTGACTTTC.

This rearrangement joins TRBV7-2 to TRBJ2-1, with TRBD2 as a possible D gene (6 bases). V dropped 1 base and J dropped 8 bases, with 21 bases sitting between them. The CDR3 runs 17 residues. Germline values: CDR1 SGHTA, CDR2 FQGNSA. The CDR3 nucleotides are TGTGCCAGCAGCTTAGATTTGGAGCGGGCGCTTAGGGATGAGCAGTTCTTC. Translation gives CASSLDLERALRDEQFF.

J is TRBJ2-7 and V is TRBV15, with TRBD2 matching 7 bases. V lost 0 bases and J lost 3; bases outside the gene matches: 5. The CDR3 is made up of 15 amino acids. CDR1 is LNHNV, CDR2 YYDKDF, per germline (reference sequence). CDR3 DNA: TGTGCCACCAGCAGAGACCCGGGGGGTAGCTACGAGCAGTACTTC. This codes for CATSRDPGGSYEQYF.

The CDR3: CASSKRHRDRGANVLTF. Written as DNA, the CDR3 is TGTGCCAGCAGCAAAAGGCACCGGGACAGGGGTGCCAACGTCCTGACTTTC. V usage is TRBV21-1 and J usage is TRBJ2-6; TRBD1 is the table's D call and was not checked against the DNA. TRBV21-1 is deemed a pseudogene. CDR3 size: 17 residues.

This clone was recorded a few times. The J gene is TRBJ1-3, the V gene TRBV4-1; 7 bases are a match to TRBD1. This CDR3 contains 14 residues. The germline V gene has CDR1 MGHRA and CDR2 YSYEKL. V was clipped by 4 bases and J by 2 bases; unmatched bases: 2. The CDR3 DNA is TGCGCCAGCAGCCGTGGGACAGCTGGAAACACCATATATTTT. The encoded protein is CASSRGTAGNTIYF.

The CDR3 DNA follows: TGTGCCAGCAGCGCCCAACCCGGGACTCCCACCGGGGAGCTGTTTTTT. Translated, it gives CASSAQPGTPTGELFF. This chain links TRBV9 with TRBJ2-2; tentatively, D is TRBD2 (6 bases). Germline CDR1 is SGDLS and CDR2 is YYNGEE. The CDR3 is 16 amino acids. Between the trimmed V and J ends, which lost 3 bases and 4 bases, there was a span of 16 bases. The full variable domain, in which reference TRBV9 and TRBJ2-2 provide the parts outside the CDR3, is DSGVTQTPKHLITATGQRVTLRCSPRSGDLSVYWYQQSLDQGLQFLIQYYNGEERAKGNILERFSAQQFPDLHSELNLSSLELGDSALYFCASSAQPGTPTGELFFGEGSRLTVL.

As concerns this clone: At one of its ends the junction is not consistent with the germline gene, which may arise from a read error. Other nucleotide sequences from this sample produce the same CDR3. The chain is built from TRBV6-4 and TRBJ2-1; D might be TRBD2 (5 bases). The CDR3 length is 14 residues. Germline V gives CDR1 MRHNA, CDR2 SNTAGT. For the CDR3, the DNA is TGTGCCAGCAGTCCCACCGGGAACTACAACGAGCAGTTCTTC. Translated, it gives CASSPTGNYNEQFF.